This T cell receptor beta chain was recovered during a study of CD4 T cells in relation to SARS-CoV-2 and coronaviruses. Study-level findings and limits: Compared with monoreactive clones, crossreactive clones showed significantly weaker SARS-CoV-2 expansion. In about 65% of donors, memory CD4+ clonotypes crossrecognized SARS-CoV-2 and at least one common cold coronavirus spike.

This clone occurred once. Its specificity is not known. Before the COVID-19 pandemic, during about 2011-2018, CD4+ T cells were taken from unexposed donors. The assay was immunoSEQ multiplex PCR, and TCRdb's table has in-frame clones only and misses some. The repertoire holds roughly 60,000 clones, 94% seen once, with around 0.15% in the top ten. In germline, CDR1 is MNHNS, CDR2 SASEGT. The V and J ends lost 4 bases and 8 bases, in that order; junction bases with no gene match: 11. The CDR3 contains 16 residues. This chain joins TRBV6-1 and TRBJ1-4; TRBD1 matches at 9 bases. Sequencing was carried out using naive CD4+ T cells from PBMCs. Stated subset: naive CD4+ T cells isolated by negative enrichment. The sequence derives from a human donor in good health. CDR3 region: CASSGGPGQGGEKLFF. In nucleotides, the CDR3 is TGTGCCAGCAGTGGAGGTCCGGGACAGGGAGGAGAAAAACTGTTTTTT.